This passage covers 29 T cell receptor beta chains from one sample sequenced in a study of T cells in Graves' hyperthyroidism and ophthalmopathy. RNA transcripts gave rise to amplified TCR beta CDR3 regions. First-round RT-PCR of the TCR CDR3 relied on the HTBI primer set. TCRdb re-called the multiplex PCR reads through MiXCR, storing one row per CDR3 protein. This table has hundreds of thousands of distinct CDR3 sequences, about 20% appearing once. Sequenced input: blood. The receptors originated from a man in his forties or fifties with Graves' ophthalmopathy.

In its sample, this clonotype was seen many times. This chain uses TRBV6-1 with TRBJ1-2; D possibly corresponds to TRBD1 (5 bases). Trimming stripped 8 bases from V and 5 bases from J, with 12 bases between. The CDR3 covers 12 residues. The germline CDR1 and CDR2 sequences are MNHNS and SASEGT. The CDR3 loop is CASRTTEYGYTF. The DNA for the CDR3 is TGTGCCAGCCGGACAACGGAGTATGGCTACACCTTC.

In its sample, this clonotype was seen many times. The V call is TRBV27, the J call TRBJ2-7; D not resolved. This CDR3 has 13 residues. Looked up from germline, CDR1 is MNHEY and CDR2 is SMNVEV (reference sequence). Between the trimmed V and J ends, which lost 8 bases and 2 bases, there was a span of 13 bases. The chain's CDR3 is CASVGDGPYEQYF. Here the CDR3 DNA reads TGTGCCAGCGTTGGTGACGGACCCTACGAGCAGTACTTC.

This clonotype was found a few times. The chain is built from TRBV20-1 and TRBJ1-6; D gene uncertain. The germline gives CDR1 DFQATT, CDR2 SNEGSKA (reference sequence). The V and J ends lost 3 bases and 3 bases respectively, with 12 bases between them. The CDR3 totals 15 residues. As DNA, the CDR3 is TGCAGTGCTAGGTCGACGGAACTCTATAATTCACCCCTCCACTTT. This encodes CSARSTELYNSPLHF.

This clonotype has more than one count but fewer than ten. This sequence joins TRBV2 and TRBJ2-2; D ambiguous. This CDR3 is built from 13 residues. The V gene lost 4 bases and the J gene lost 8 bases, with 11 bases spanning the gap. Per germline, CDR1 SNHLY and CDR2 FYNNEI. CDR3 amino acids: CASSALKRGELFF. CDR3 DNA: TGTGCCAGCAGTGCCCTAAAACGAGGGGAGCTGTTTTTT.

Note on this clonotype: A clone one base away is much larger, so this may be a read error. The rearrangement uses TRBV20-1 and TRBJ2-5; 8 bases map to TRBD1. Germline loops: CDR1 DFQATT, CDR2 SNEGSKA (reference sequence). Trimming took 1 base from V and 4 from J; bases not matched to a gene: 14. The CDR3 consists of 17 residues. The CDR3 DNA follows: TGCAGTGCTAGAGGAGTAGACAGGGGTAGATGGATAGAGACCCAGTACTTC. Translated: CSARGVDRGRWIETQYF.

This clonotype was seen a few times. The CDR3 region has the DNA TGTGCCAGCAGTGACCCAAACAGGGGAAGGCCCTACAATGAGCAGTTCTTC. It yields the protein CASSDPNRGRPYNEQFF. The chain joins TRBV6-1 to TRBJ2-1; 7 bases align to TRBD1. Germline-derived CDR1 and CDR2 are MNHNS and SASEGT. This CDR3 region has 17 residues. V lost 3 bases to trimming and J lost 2 bases; unmatched junction nucleotides: 10.

This clonotype was counted a few times. The chain is built from TRBV5-1 and TRBJ1-1; 7 bases map to TRBD1. Losses at the gene ends were 4 bases for V and 1 base for J; bases not matched to a gene: 7. The CDR3 is made up of 15 amino acids. Germline CDR1 SGHRS, CDR2 YFSETQ. The CDR3: CASSPVRQGNTEAFF. The DNA of the CDR3 is TGCGCCAGCAGCCCGGTCCGACAGGGGAACACTGAAGCTTTCTTT.

V is TRBV28 and J is TRBJ2-4; D may be TRBD1 (7 bases). The CDR3 extends over 13 amino acids. V shed 6 bases and J shed 4 bases, with 10 bases lying between them. The V gene's germline CDR1 is MDHEN and CDR2 SYDVKM. CDR3 bases: TGTGCCAGCAGGGAGGGACAGAAAAACATTCAGTACTTC. This sequence encodes CASREGQKNIQYF.

The table lists this clonotype with a few counts. V and J are TRBV28 and TRBJ2-4; D not resolved. The germline gives CDR1 MDHEN, CDR2 SYDVKM. The CDR3 is made up of 13 amino acids. Deletions cut 10 bases from V and 1 base from J, with 11 bases between. The DNA of the CDR3 is TGTGCCACCTTTGACGGGGCCAAAAACATTCAGTACTTC. It specifies CATFDGAKNIQYF. Based on the CDR3 plus reference TRBV28 and TRBJ2-4, the full variable domain is DVKVTQSSRYLVKRTGEKVFLECVQDMDHENMFWYRQDPGLGLRLIYFSYDVKMKEKGDIPEGYSVSREKKERFSLILESASTNQTSMYLCATFDGAKNIQYFGAGTRLSVL.

This clonotype appeared many times. This chain joins TRBV28 and TRBJ2-1; D might be TRBD2 (6 bases). Germline lookup yields CDR1 MDHEN and CDR2 SYDVKM. V gave up 6 bases and J gave up 6 bases, with 9 bases separating them. The CDR3 loop spans 12 amino acids. DNA for the CDR3: TGTGCCAGCAGGGAGGGCGTCAATGAGCAGTTCTTC. Its translation is CASREGVNEQFF.

The J gene is TRBJ2-7, the V gene TRBV5-1; D ambiguous. From germline, CDR1 is SGHRS and CDR2 YFSETQ. The CDR3 extends over 13 amino acids. Trimming stripped 1 base from V and 3 bases from J, with 8 bases between. CDR3 in DNA: TGCGCCAGCAGCTTGTACAGATTCTACGAGCAGTACTTC. Translation: CASSLYRFYEQYF.

In DNA form, the CDR3 reads TGTGCCAGCAGCCAAGCGGGGACAGGGGTGAATCAGCCCCAGCATTTT. It codes for CASSQAGTGVNQPQHF. V usage is TRBV3-1 and J usage is TRBJ1-5; the match to TRBD1 covers 10 bases. Germline trimming cut 1 base from V and 4 bases from J; bases unmatched to any gene: 4. This CDR3 is 16 amino acids long. Germline CDR1 LGHDT, CDR2 YNNKEL (reference sequence).

This chain uses TRBV7-2 with TRBJ2-5; 7 nucleotides match TRBD2. Per germline, CDR1 SGHTA and CDR2 FQGNSA. The J segment lost 5 bases and the V segment lost 2 bases, leaving 8 bases of the junction unmatched. The CDR3 sequence is 15 residues long. The CDR3 reads CASSLSGTVRETQYF. The CDR3, as DNA: TGTGCCAGCAGCTTAAGCGGGACCGTCCGGGAGACCCAGTACTTC. The full variable domain, with the rest looked up from reference TRBV7-2 and TRBJ2-5, is GAGVSQSPSNKVTEKGKDVELRCDPISGHTALYWYRQSLGQGLEFLIYFQGNSAPDKSGLPSDRFSAERTGGSVSTLTIQRTQQEDSAVYLCASSLSGTVRETQYFGPGTRLLVL.

CDR3 coding DNA: TGTGCCAGCAGCTTAGGAGGACTCTCTAACTATGGCTACACCTTC. Encoded protein: CASSLGGLSNYGYTF. The J gene is TRBJ1-2, the V gene TRBV7-9, with D unresolved. The CDR3 runs to 15 residues. V lost 1 base to trimming and J lost 0 bases, with 9 bases between them. The germline CDR1 and CDR2 sequences are SEHNR and FQNEAQ (reference sequence). The whole variable domain, filled in from reference TRBV7-9 and TRBJ1-2, reads DTGVSQNPRHKITKRGQNVTFRCDPISEHNRLYWYRQTLGQGPEFLTYFQNEAQLEKSRLLSDRFSAERPKGSFSTLEIQRTEQGDSAMYLCASSLGGLSNYGYTFGSGTRLTVV.

V usage is TRBV20-1 and J usage is TRBJ1-2; 9 positions match TRBD1. The trim removed 2 bases at V and 4 bases at J, leaving 5 bases unmatched. CDR1 is DFQATT, CDR2 SNEGSKA, per germline (reference sequence). The CDR3 loop spans 14 amino acids. The CDR3 DNA reads as TGCAGTGCTAGAATGGGGACAGGGTCCTATGGCTACACCTTC. It encodes CSARMGTGSYGYTF.

V gene TRBV11-2 combines with J gene TRBJ2-3; 14 nucleotides agree with TRBD2. J lost 8 bases, V lost 8 bases, and 18 bases had no gene match. This CDR3 comprises 18 residues. The germline V gene encodes CDR1 SGHAT and CDR2 FQNNGV. CDR3 in DNA: TGTGCCAGCGGATACCCCCCTACCGGGACTAGCGGGAGTCGTACGCAGTATTTT. It codes for CASGYPPTGTSGSRTQYF.

Only a few counts were recorded for this clonotype. The chain combines TRBV6-1 with TRBJ2-2; 12 bases are shared with TRBD2. The V gene's germline CDR1 is MNHNS and CDR2 SASEGT. V lost 10 bases and J lost 6; bases outside the gene matches: 3. The CDR3 loop spans 13 amino acids. DNA of the CDR3: TGTGCCACTAGCGGGGGGGTCGCCGGGGAGCTGTTTTTT. This encodes CATSGGVAGELFF.

This clonotype has more than one count but fewer than ten. The chain carries TRBV12-3 or TRBV12-4 and TRBJ2-1; no definite D call. V lost 3 bases and J 0 bases, leaving 6 bases between the germline ends. CDR3 length: 14 amino acids. The CDR3, as DNA: TGTGCCAGCAGTTTTTGGGGCTCCTACAATGAGCAGTTCTTC. It encodes CASSFWGSYNEQFF.

This clonotype was found a few times. The chain recombines TRBV7-8 with TRBJ2-1; no clear D gene. CDR3 length: 16 residues. V lost 2 bases and J lost 7, with 18 bases in between. Per the germline V gene, CDR1 is SGHVS and CDR2 is FQNEAQ. The chain's CDR3 is CASSLNPPRRLNEQFF. CDR3 DNA: TGTGCCAGCAGCTTAAACCCCCCTAGACGGCTAAATGAGCAGTTCTTC.

Only a few counts were recorded for this clonotype. The rearrangement links TRBV4-2 to TRBJ2-1; 9 bases line up with TRBD2. CDR1 is LGHNA, CDR2 YNFKEQ, per germline. J lost 2 bases, V lost 4 bases, and 9 bases had no gene match. CDR3 length: 17 amino acids. CDR3 in amino acids: CASSRSIAGVAYNEQFF. The CDR3 coding sequence is TGTGCCAGCAGCCGTTCGATAGCGGGAGTGGCCTACAATGAGCAGTTCTTC.

The chain uses TRBV14 and TRBJ1-2; possibly TRBD1 for D (5 bases). The germline V gene encodes CDR1 SGHDN and CDR2 FVKESK. Trimming removed 2 bases from V and 3 bases from J, with 13 bases in between. The CDR3 spans 15 residues. The CDR3 DNA follows: TGTGCCAGCAGCCAACGAACTGACAGTTACTATGGCTACACCTTC. Amino acids: CASSQRTDSYYGYTF.

This clonotype came up many times. The V and J genes are TRBV5-1 and TRBJ1-2; possibly TRBD1 for D (5 bases). Germline assignment: CDR1 SGHRS and CDR2 YFSETQ. V lost 0 bases and J 4 bases, leaving 7 bases between the germline ends. This CDR3 is built from 13 residues. The CDR3 loop is CASSLDGGYGYTF. The CDR3, as DNA: TGCGCCAGCAGCTTGGACGGGGGCTATGGCTACACCTTC.

The rearrangement links TRBV12-5 to TRBJ1-3; D is possibly TRBD1 (6 bases). With 4 bases removed from V and 0 bases from J, the gap between germline ends came to 10 bases. CDR1 and CDR2 from the germline V gene are LGHNT and FRNRAP. CDR3 length: 15 residues. The CDR3 loop is CASGSRQVSGNTIYF. The CDR3, as DNA: TGTGCTAGTGGTTCCCGACAGGTCTCTGGAAACACCATATATTTT. The full variable domain, its missing parts supplied by reference TRBV12-5 and TRBJ1-3, is DARVTQTPRHKVTEMGQEVTMRCQPILGHNTVFWYRQTMMQGLELLAYFRNRAPLDDSGMPKDRFSAEMPDATLATLKIQPSEPRDSAVYFCASGSRQVSGNTIYFGEGSWLTVV.

This clonotype was counted at least ten times. This chain links TRBV2 with TRBJ1-1; 8 nucleotides line up with TRBD1. The CDR3 is 15 amino acids. Germline lookup yields CDR1 SNHLY and CDR2 FYNNEI. V was clipped by 3 bases and J by 4 bases; unmatched bases: 7. The chain's CDR3 is CASSERTGYVTEAFF. The CDR3 DNA reads TGTGCCAGCAGTGAGAGGACAGGGTACGTCACTGAAGCTTTCTTT.

In this sample, this clonotype turned up many times. V is TRBV11-1 and J is TRBJ2-5; 7 nucleotides agree with TRBD1. This CDR3 is 16 amino acids long. From germline, CDR1 is SGHAT and CDR2 FQDESV (reference sequence). The J segment lost 2 bases and the V segment lost 4 bases, leaving 10 bases of the junction unmatched. As DNA, the CDR3 is TGTGCCAGCAGCTCTTTACGTCGACAGGGACAAGAGACCCAGTACTTC. It codes for CASSSLRRQGQETQYF.

This clonotype was picked up a small number of times. The chain couples TRBV2 to TRBJ2-1; D unresolved. CDR3 length equals 13 residues. Trimming took 7 bases from V and 1 from J, leaving 8 bases between them. Germline values: CDR1 SNHLY, CDR2 FYNNEI. The CDR3 DNA reads as TGTGCCAGCACAAGGGTATCCTACAATGAGCAGTTCTTC. Encoded protein: CASTRVSYNEQFF.

This clonotype was counted between two and nine times. The chain has TRBV15 and TRBJ2-1; D assignment may be TRBD1 or TRBD2 (5 bases each). CDR3 length: 14 residues. Between the trimmed V and J ends, which lost 3 bases and 3 bases, there was a span of 9 bases. Germline CDR1 and CDR2: LNHNV and YYDKDF (reference sequence). Here the CDR3 DNA reads TGTGCCACCAGCAGGGGGGACGGCTACAATGAGCAGTTCTTC. Translating it yields CATSRGDGYNEQFF.

This clonotype was found many times. The junction shows a germline mismatch at one end, possibly a read error. This chain joins TRBV5-1 and TRBJ2-3; TRBD2 agrees at 7 bases. CDR3 length: 14 residues. From germline, CDR1 is SGHRS and CDR2 YFSETQ. CDR3 sequence reads: CASSLAGSTDTQYF. CDR3 DNA: TGTGCCAGCAGCTTAGCGGGTTCCACAGATACGCAGTATTTT.

The chain couples TRBV3-1 to TRBJ2-7; TRBD2 might be the D (7 bases). CDR1 LGHDT and CDR2 YNNKEL come from the germline V gene (reference sequence). The CDR3 sequence is 14 residues long. The V and J ends lost 7 bases and 9 bases respectively, with 22 bases between them. For the CDR3, the DNA is TGTGCCAGCACACTCTCCATTGGGGGGGCTCGGCAGTACTTC. It codes for CASTLSIGGARQYF.